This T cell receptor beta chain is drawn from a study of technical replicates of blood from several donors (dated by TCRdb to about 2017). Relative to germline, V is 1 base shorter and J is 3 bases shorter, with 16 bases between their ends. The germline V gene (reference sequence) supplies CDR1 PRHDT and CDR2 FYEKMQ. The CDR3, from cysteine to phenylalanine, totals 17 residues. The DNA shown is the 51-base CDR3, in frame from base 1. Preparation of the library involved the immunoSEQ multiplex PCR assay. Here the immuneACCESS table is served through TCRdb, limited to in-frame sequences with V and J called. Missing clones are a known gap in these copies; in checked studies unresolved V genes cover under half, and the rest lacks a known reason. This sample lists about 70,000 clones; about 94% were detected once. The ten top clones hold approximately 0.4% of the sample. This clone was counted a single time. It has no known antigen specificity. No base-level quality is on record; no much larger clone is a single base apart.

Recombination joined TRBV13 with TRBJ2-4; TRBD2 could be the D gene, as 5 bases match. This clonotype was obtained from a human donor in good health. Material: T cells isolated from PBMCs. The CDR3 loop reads CASSLVGYPEVKNIQYF. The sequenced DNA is TGTGCCAGCAGCTTAGTGGGGTACCCGGAGGTCAAAAACATTCAGTACTTC. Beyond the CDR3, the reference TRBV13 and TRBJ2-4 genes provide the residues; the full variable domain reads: AAGVIQSPRHLIKEKRETATLKCYPIPRHDTVYWYQQGPGQDPQFLISFYEKMQSDKGSIPDRFSAQQFSDYHSELNMSSLELGDSALYFCASSLVGYPEVKNIQYFGAGTRLSVL.